The clone carrying this T cell receptor beta chain has just a few counts. Germline lookup yields CDR1 SGHRS and CDR2 YFSETQ. CDR3 length equals 16 residues. V lost 2 bases, J lost 4 bases, and 9 bases stayed unmatched. All of the isolated RNA was reverse transcribed, so expressed TCRB transcripts were sequenced. The assay was immunoSEQ multiplex PCR, and TCRdb's table has in-frame clones only and misses some. The profile shows under 200,000 clones, about 9.8% of them singletons. This sample was taken from a study of beta chain features in type 1 diabetes. This sequence originates from a woman aged 18-29 years in good health. The rearrangement joins TRBV5-1 to TRBJ2-5; 9 bases fit TRBD2. The specimen was central memory CD4+ T cells from blood. CDR3 coding DNA: TGCGCCAGCAGCTTCTTAGGCGGGGGGGCCCGAGAGACCCAGTACTTC. It encodes CASSFLGGGARETQYF.